These 30 T cell receptor beta chains were all obtained from the same sample, sequenced in a study of blood T cell repertoires in COVID-19. Profiled with immunoSEQ multiplex PCR; TCRdb holds only in-frame clones, not every one. This sample has over 350,000 clones, with over 75% found just once. The sample consisted of PBMCs or T cells enriched from blood (not recorded which). The receptors shown here come from a woman aged 30 to 39 with acute COVID-19.

Concerning this clone: Other DNA sequences in the same sample also yield this CDR3. V usage is TRBV5-1 and J usage is TRBJ1-3, with TRBD1 as a possible D gene (6 bases). The germline V and J ends were trimmed by 2 bases and 4 bases, with 10 bases remaining between them. In germline, CDR1 is SGHRS, CDR2 YFSETQ. There are 14 residues in the CDR3. CDR3 coding DNA: TGCGCCAGCAGCTTTACAGGGTACGGAAACACCATATATTTT. Its translation: CASSFTGYGNTIYF.

The chain has TRBV5-4 and TRBJ1-6; 9 bases fit TRBD1. CDR3 length: 17 amino acids. With V trimmed by 2 bases and J by 4 bases, 7 bases remained unmatched. Germline V gene data show CDR1 as SGHNT and CDR2 as YYREEE (reference sequence). The CDR3 loop is CASSLRSGTGYNSPLHF. DNA for the CDR3: TGTGCCAGCAGCTTAAGGTCAGGGACAGGGTATAATTCACCCCTCCACTTT.

The J gene is TRBJ2-1, the V gene TRBV7-9; 7 positions agree with TRBD1. The germline V gene has CDR1 SEHNR and CDR2 FQNEAQ (reference sequence). The CDR3 sequence is 11 residues long. Unmatched junction bases numbered 7, after V lost 6 bases and J lost 14 bases. The CDR3 loop reads CASSVTDREFF. Here the CDR3 DNA reads TGTGCCAGCAGTGTAACTGACAGGGAGTTCTTC.

This clone was counted once. The rearrangement uses TRBV29-1 and TRBJ2-7; 12 bases are shared with TRBD2. The CDR3 runs to 13 residues. In germline, CDR1 is SQVTM, CDR2 ANQGSEA. The V gene end was trimmed by 7 bases and the J gene end by 2 bases; junction bases not matched to a gene: 3. This CDR3 is CSATSGGPYEQYF. The CDR3 DNA sequence: TGCAGCGCTACTAGCGGGGGGCCCTACGAGCAGTACTTC.

CDR3 residues: CASSISTASTEAFF. For the CDR3, the DNA is TGTGCCAGTAGTATCTCGACAGCGTCCACTGAAGCTTTCTTT. This chain joins TRBV19 and TRBJ1-1; tentatively, D is TRBD1 (5 bases). CDR3 size: 14 residues. Germline CDR1 and CDR2: LNHDA and SQIVND (reference sequence). V was shortened by 3 bases and J by 4 bases, with 12 bases between the two germline ends.

This chain connects TRBV2 to TRBJ2-2; D might be TRBD1 (6 bases). V lost 7 bases and J 7 bases, leaving 13 bases between the germline ends. Germline CDR1 and CDR2: SNHLY and FYNNEI. The CDR3 runs to 13 residues. The CDR3 reads CASKGGFGGELFF. The CDR3 DNA sequence: TGTGCCAGCAAAGGGGGATTCGGCGGGGAGCTGTTTTTT.

The rearrangement links TRBV7-3 to TRBJ2-3; D perhaps matches TRBD2 (7 bases). Germline assignment: CDR1 SGHTA and CDR2 FQGTGA. This CDR3 contains 16 residues. V was pared by 1 base and J by 0 bases, with 11 bases between. As DNA, the CDR3 is TGTGCCAGCAGCTTAATCGGGGGGCGAAGCACAGATACGCAGTATTTT. Translating it yields CASSLIGGRSTDTQYF.

This sequence joins TRBV7-9 and TRBJ1-6; D gene unclear. Germline V CDR1 and CDR2: SEHNR, FQNEAQ (reference sequence). The CDR3 runs to 14 residues. Deletions cut 5 bases from V and 5 bases from J, with 10 bases between. CDR3 in DNA: TGTGCCAGCAGCCAAGGGAGGGATAATTCACCCCTCCACTTT. Protein: CASSQGRDNSPLHF. The complete variable domain, with remaining parts taken from reference TRBV7-9 and TRBJ1-6, reads DTGVSQNPRHKITKRGQNVTFRCDPISEHNRLYWYRQTLGQGPEFLTYFQNEAQLEKSRLLSDRFSAERPKGSFSTLEIQRTEQGDSAMYLCASSQGRDNSPLHFGNGTRLTVT.

The CDR3: CATSVLGGAGGFEYGYTF. In DNA, the CDR3 is TGTGCCACCAGTGTCCTCGGGGGGGCAGGGGGTTTTGAATACGGCTACACCTTC. V and J are TRBV24-1 and TRBJ1-2, with 7 bases that match TRBD1. The CDR3 is made up of 18 amino acids. The ends lost 5 bases at V and 8 bases at J; junction bases unmatched: 22. Germline V lookup: CDR1 KGHDR, CDR2 SFDVKD.

V is TRBV19 and J is TRBJ2-5; D may be TRBD2 (5 bases). This CDR3 is built from 14 residues. V gave up 2 bases and J gave up 5 bases, with 12 bases separating them. CDR1 and CDR2 (germline): LNHDA, SQIVND (reference sequence). CDR3: CASSIPGKVETQYF. DNA of the CDR3: TGTGCCAGTAGTATACCGGGGAAAGTGGAGACCCAGTACTTC.

This clone was seen a few times. This sequence joins TRBV12-5 and TRBJ1-5; 7 positions agree with TRBD1. Germline CDR1 and CDR2: LGHNT and FRNRAP. This CDR3 spans 15 amino acids. The junction had 4 bases not matched to a gene; V was cut back by 2 bases and J by 3 bases. Here the CDR3 DNA reads TGTGCTAGTGGTTTGAGGGACAGTCTCAATCAGCCCCAGCATTTT. This gives the protein CASGLRDSLNQPQHF.

V gene TRBV7-8 combines with J gene TRBJ1-5; D remains ambiguous. The CDR3 is 15 amino acids. Deletions cut 5 bases from V and 3 bases from J, with 14 bases between. Germline V gene lookup returns CDR1 SGHVS and CDR2 FQNEAQ. CDR3 region: CASSPPGGINQPQHF. The CDR3 bases are TGTGCCAGCAGCCCCCCGGGAGGGATCAATCAGCCCCAGCATTTT.

The chain combines TRBV3-1 (or the pseudogene TRBV3-2) with TRBJ1-1; D perhaps matches TRBD1 (5 bases). CDR1 is LGHDT and CDR2 is YNNKEL in the germline V gene (reference sequence). Trimming pared 1 base from V and 10 bases from J, leaving 16 bases between. The CDR3 is 14 amino acids. This CDR3 reads CASSQGQGASRAFF. CDR3 bases: TGTGCCAGCAGCCAAGGGCAGGGTGCCTCGCGAGCTTTCTTT.

The table lists this clone with a count of one. V gene TRBV24-1 combines with J gene TRBJ2-3, with 13 positions matching TRBD2. Germline V lookup: CDR1 KGHDR, CDR2 SFDVKD. This CDR3 has 18 amino acids. V was clipped by 0 bases and J by 4 bases; unmatched bases: 6. The CDR3 DNA reads TGTGCCACCAGTGATTTGCCCGGACTAGCGGGGGCCCCAGATACGCAGTATTTT. Residues: CATSDLPGLAGAPDTQYF.

This clone was seen only a few times. In DNA, the CDR3 is TGTGCCAGCAGTAACTCGGGGGAAGCGCCGACTTCTAATCAGCCCCAGCATTTT. Translation gives CASSNSGEAPTSNQPQHF. This sequence joins TRBV25-1 and TRBJ1-5; tentatively, D is TRBD1 (5 bases). V was cut by 5 bases and J by 4 bases, with 24 bases left in between. Germline CDR1 reads MGHDK; CDR2 reads SYGVNS. The CDR3 consists of 18 residues.

V usage is TRBV5-8 and J usage is TRBJ1-5, with unresolved D. Germline V gives CDR1 SGHTS, CDR2 YDEGEE. V shed 0 bases and J shed 14 bases, with 12 bases lying between them. The CDR3 consists of 12 residues. The CDR3 spells CASSLVRVREHF. Here the CDR3 DNA reads TGTGCCAGCAGCTTGGTGCGGGTTCGGGAGCATTTT.

The chain couples TRBV10-3 to TRBJ2-2; TRBD1 aligns across 9 bases. Germline V CDR1 and CDR2: ENHRY, SYGVKD. V dropped 2 bases and J dropped 6; count of bases not matched to a gene: 10. This CDR3 is 17 amino acids long. CDR3 residues: CAISEQGGQGAPGELFF. CDR3 DNA: TGTGCCATCAGTGAGCAAGGGGGACAGGGAGCCCCCGGGGAGCTGTTTTTT.

The genes are TRBV29-1 and TRBJ1-2, with D tentatively TRBD1 (6 bases). CDR1 is SQVTM and CDR2 is ANQGSEA in the germline V gene. With 2 bases removed from V and 4 bases from J, the gap between germline ends came to 14 bases. CDR3 length equals 14 residues. Here the CDR3 reads CSVETGQGAYGYTF. Written as DNA, the CDR3 is TGCAGCGTTGAAACAGGGCAGGGCGCCTATGGCTACACCTTC.

The chain employs TRBV2 and TRBJ1-1; weak D call: TRBD1 (5 bases). Germline V gene sequence: CDR1 SNHLY, CDR2 FYNNEI. This CDR3 spans 13 amino acids. V was clipped by 4 bases and J by 2 bases, with 8 bases between them. The CDR3 coding sequence is TGTGCCAGCAGTGGACAGATTAACACTGAAGCTTTCTTT. It codes for CASSGQINTEAFF. Full variable domain (rest looked up from reference TRBV2 and TRBJ1-1): EPEVTQTPSHQVTQMGQEVILRCVPISNHLYFYWYRQILGQKVEFLVSFYNNEISEKSEIFDDQFSVERPDGSNFTLKIRSTKLEDSAMYFCASSGQINTEAFFGQGTRLTVV.

The CDR3 DNA reads TGTGCCAGCAGCCCGGACAGCAGATATGGCTACACCTTC. Protein: CASSPDSRYGYTF. The chain joins TRBV7-9 to TRBJ1-2, with a tentative D call TRBD1 (6 bases). V was trimmed by 5 bases and J by 5 bases, leaving 12 bases between them. The CDR3 covers 13 residues. Looked up from germline, CDR1 is SEHNR and CDR2 is FQNEAQ (reference sequence).

This clone has only one observation. The chain is built from TRBV7-9 and TRBJ1-5; 9 bases match TRBD1. There are 16 residues in the CDR3. The V gene end was trimmed by 3 bases and the J gene end by 4 bases; junction bases not matched to a gene: 7. Germline V CDR1 and CDR2: SEHNR, FQNEAQ (reference sequence). CDR3 in amino acids: CASSFDGTGPNQPQHF. CDR3 in DNA: TGTGCCAGCAGCTTCGACGGGACAGGGCCGAATCAGCCCCAGCATTTT.

CDR3 nucleotide sequence: TGTGCCAGCAGCCCAGAAGCGAGCACCGGGGAGCTGTTTTTT. Amino acid sequence: CASSPEASTGELFF. The chain has TRBV11-3 and TRBJ2-2; no clear D. This CDR3 is built from 14 residues. V dropped 5 bases and J dropped 4 bases, with 11 bases sitting between them. Germline V gives CDR1 SGHNT, CDR2 YENEEA.

The rearrangement joins TRBV19 to TRBJ1-1; TRBD1 is a possible D gene (5 bases). This CDR3 is 17 amino acids long. Trimming shortened V by 7 bases and J by 3 bases, and 24 bases separated the two germline ends. CDR1 is LNHDA and CDR2 is SQIVND in the germline V gene (reference sequence). The CDR3 coding sequence is TGTGCCAGTAACCCCCGCAGGGTCCCAGCACGGGACACTGAAGCTTTCTTT. Protein product: CASNPRRVPARDTEAFF.

The gene calls are TRBV18 and TRBJ1-2, with TRBD1 identical over 10 bases. V lost 6 bases to trimming and J lost 6 bases; unmatched junction nucleotides: 13. CDR3 length: 16 amino acids. Germline lookup yields CDR1 KGHSH and CDR2 LQKENI. CDR3 loop: CASSPTSDRGGHGYTF. DNA of the CDR3: TGTGCCAGCTCGCCGACCTCGGACAGGGGGGGGCATGGCTACACCTTC.

This chain joins TRBV5-5 and TRBJ1-2; possible D gene TRBD1, 5 bases. V gave up 0 bases and J gave up 4 bases, with 13 bases separating them. The V gene's germline CDR1 is SGHKS and CDR2 YYEKEE (reference sequence). The CDR3 loop spans 15 amino acids. The CDR3 sequence: CASSLEQGRAYGYTF. The DNA of the CDR3 is TGTGCCAGCAGCTTGGAGCAGGGTAGGGCCTATGGCTACACCTTC.

J is TRBJ2-1 and V is TRBV12-3 or TRBV12-4, with D hard to call. There are 13 residues in the CDR3. Trimming left V 7 bases short and J 0 bases short, with 7 bases between. Here the CDR3 DNA reads TGTGCCAGCACGCAGAACTCCTACAATGAGCAGTTCTTC. Translated: CASTQNSYNEQFF.

The chain joins TRBV29-1 to TRBJ1-1; 8 bases are shared with TRBD1. Trimming at V came to 7 bases and at J to 2 bases, leaving 6 bases not matched to a gene. CDR1 is SQVTM and CDR2 is ANQGSEA in the germline V gene. This CDR3 spans 13 amino acids. Here the CDR3 reads CSARTGTNTEAFF. CDR3 nucleotides: TGCAGCGCTCGGACAGGGACCAACACTGAAGCTTTCTTT. Variable domain in full (rest from reference TRBV29-1 and TRBJ1-1): SAVISQKPSRDICQRGTSLTIQCQVDSQVTMMFWYRQQPGQSLTLIATANQGSEATYESGFVIDKFPISRPNLTFSTLTVSNMSPEDSSIYLCSARTGTNTEAFFGQGTRLTVV.

J is TRBJ2-1 and V is TRBV27; TRBD1 agrees at 9 bases. J lost 7 bases, V lost 1 base, and 2 bases had no gene match. Germline CDR1 MNHEY, CDR2 SMNVEV (reference sequence). This CDR3 is 14 amino acids long. CDR3 bases: TGTGCCAGCAGTTTATGGGGGACAGGGAATGAGCAGTTCTTC. It yields the protein CASSLWGTGNEQFF.

The rearrangement uses TRBV10-3 and TRBJ2-7; 8 nucleotides align to TRBD1. The CDR3 sequence is 15 residues long. J lost 4 bases, V lost 6 bases, and 11 bases had no gene match. The germline V gene has CDR1 ENHRY and CDR2 SYGVKD. CDR3 DNA: TGTGCCATCAGACCCCGACAGGGGTCAGATTACGAGCAGTACTTC. It codes for CAIRPRQGSDYEQYF.

The rearrangement links TRBV3-1 (or the pseudogene TRBV3-2) to TRBJ2-1, with unresolved D. Germline V gene data show CDR1 as LGHDT and CDR2 as YNNKEL (reference sequence). The CDR3 runs 12 residues. Trimming shortened V by 3 bases and J by 9 bases, and 9 bases separated the two germline ends. The CDR3 is CASSQLGREQFF. The CDR3 nucleotides are TGTGCCAGCAGCCAGCTAGGTCGTGAGCAGTTCTTC.